The present entry profiles one T cell receptor beta chain with its context. Its target is unknown. Then a second PCR, running roughly 6 to 12 cycles, was carried out with a sample-barcoded 5' primer and a J-beta primer mix. Tags on each cDNA molecule came from a template-switch adaptor with 12 random nucleotides. TCRdb reprocessed the 5' RACE reads with MiXCR, giving one entry per CDR3 protein. The sample has about 1.8 million distinct CDR3 sequences, 49% seen once. About 9.6 milliliters of peripheral blood were drawn from each donor into EDTA-treated tubes. Whenever a sample was processed, at least 6 million PBMCs were isolated. This CDR3 is built from 14 residues. V was shortened by 5 bases and J by 4 bases, with 16 bases between the two germline ends. CDR1 is SGHDT, CDR2 YYEEEE, per germline. These data are taken from a study of blood T cells in healthy people across ages. General study points: A strong correlation was found between TCR beta diversity and the percentage of naive T cells.

The specimen was blood. The chain has TRBV5-6 and TRBJ2-7, with D tentatively TRBD2 (5 bases). The clonotype was recovered from a woman in her forties in good health. CDR3 in amino acids: CASRPTQRSYEQYF. DNA of the CDR3: TGTGCCAGCAGACCTACTCAGCGGAGTTACGAGCAGTACTTC.